This entry lists 21 T cell receptor beta chains sequenced from one sample in a study. TCRdb reprocessed the RT-PCR reads with MiXCR, giving one entry per CDR3 protein. Of around 700,000 distinct CDR3 sequences in the sample, 12% to 15% were seen once. The sequencing input was memory CD4+ T cells from blood. The receptor set was obtained from a female donor in good health, serving as a healthy control.

A few counts support this clonotype. V is TRBV7-2 and J is TRBJ1-1; D ambiguous. V was pared by 1 base and J by 1 base, with 10 bases between. Per the germline V gene, CDR1 is SGHTA and CDR2 is FQGNSA. The CDR3 covers 15 residues. The CDR3: CASSLEDWWNTEAFF. CDR3 nucleotides: TGTGCCAGCAGCTTAGAGGACTGGTGGAACACTGAAGCTTTCTTT.

This chain joins TRBV28 and TRBJ1-2; D not certain. The CDR3 has 15 residues. Germline loops: CDR1 MDHEN, CDR2 SYDVKM. The ends were cut back, 6 bases at V and 6 bases at J, with 20 bases in the middle. CDR3 region: CASSTGSAESDGYTF. Written as DNA, the CDR3 is TGTGCCAGCAGCACGGGCAGCGCGGAGAGTGATGGCTACACCTTC.

V is TRBV9 and J is TRBJ2-7; D gene unclear. CDR3 length: 14 residues. The V and J ends lost 0 bases and 2 bases respectively, with 9 bases between them. In germline, CDR1 is SGDLS, CDR2 YYNGEE. The DNA of the CDR3 is TGTGCCAGCAGCGTAGATGTCTTCACCTACGAGCAGTACTTC. Amino acid sequence: CASSVDVFTYEQYF.

This clonotype came up a few times. The genes are TRBV9 and TRBJ2-7; D not resolved. The CDR3 is 14 residues long. The germline V and J ends were trimmed by 3 bases and 7 bases, with 17 bases remaining between them. Germline CDR1 is SGDLS and CDR2 is YYNGEE. CDR3: CASSEPPYSWEQYF. The CDR3 region has the DNA TGTGCCAGCAGCGAACCCCCCTATAGTTGGGAGCAGTACTTC.

The chain has TRBV15 and TRBJ1-2, with unresolved D. CDR1 is LNHNV and CDR2 is YYDKDF in the germline V gene (reference sequence). The CDR3 totals 13 residues. The germline V and J ends were trimmed by 5 bases and 2 bases, with 9 bases remaining between them. The CDR3: CATSVGWNYGYTF. The CDR3 DNA reads TGTGCCACCAGCGTAGGGTGGAACTATGGCTACACCTTC.

The chain carries TRBV24-1 and TRBJ2-2; TRBD2 might be the D (5 bases). This CDR3 is 18 amino acids long. Germline V gene lookup returns CDR1 KGHDR and CDR2 SFDVKD. Trimming cost V 5 bases and J 5 bases, with 23 bases left between them. As DNA, the CDR3 is TGTGCCACCAGTGTCAATCGGGGTCAGGCCGTCAAGACCGGGGAGCTGTTTTTT. This codes for CATSVNRGQAVKTGELFF.

Of note for this clonotype: An end of the junction differs from the germline gene, which may be a read error. The gene calls are TRBV5-1 and TRBJ2-3; no clear D gene. The CDR3 spans 16 residues. CDR1 SGHRS and CDR2 YFSETQ come from the germline V gene. CDR3 in DNA: TGCGCCAGCAGCTTCCAGACCACTTCTTACACAGATACGCTGTATTTT. Protein sequence: CASSFQTTSYTDTLYF.

V and J are TRBV5-1 and TRBJ1-2; unclear D gene. V lost 0 bases to trimming and J lost 7 bases, with 16 bases between them. The germline CDR1 and CDR2 sequences are SGHRS and YFSETQ. This CDR3 comprises 15 residues. Here the CDR3 reads CASSLALSKTGGYTF. CDR3 bases: TGCGCCAGCAGCTTGGCGTTGAGTAAGACGGGTGGCTACACCTTC.

In its sample, this clonotype was seen a few times. The genes are TRBV20-1 and TRBJ2-7; possible D gene TRBD1, 7 bases. Germline V CDR1 and CDR2: DFQATT, SNEGSKA (reference sequence). The V gene lost 3 bases and the J gene lost 10 bases, with 19 bases spanning the gap. This CDR3 contains 13 residues. As DNA, the CDR3 is TGCAGTGCTAGCCAGGGGGGAAAGGCCCGACAGTACTTC. Protein product: CSASQGGKARQYF.

This clonotype was recorded at least ten times. The genes are TRBV12-3 or TRBV12-4 and TRBJ2-7, with 9 positions matching TRBD1. V was clipped by 4 bases and J by 5 bases; unmatched bases: 9. The CDR3 length is 15 residues. The CDR3 here is CASSSRDRAPHEQYF. For the CDR3, the DNA is TGTGCCAGCAGTTCACGGGACAGGGCCCCCCACGAGCAGTACTTC.

As regards this clonotype: Since the CDR3 does not end with the conserved phenylalanine or tryptophan, this likely comes from a read error. No DNA is shown, since the ends of the CDR3 on it are uncertain; the CDR3 is the one TCRdb lists. The chain has TRBV3-2 and TRBJ1-5. TRBV3-2 is a pseudogene segment. The CDR3 is 11 residues long, counting both termini. The CDR3 sequence is CASSRAPRTPL.

The sample holds many counts of this clonotype. The chain combines TRBV10-3 with TRBJ1-3; no clear D gene. Looked up from germline, CDR1 is ENHRY and CDR2 is SYGVKD. Trimming stripped 3 bases from V and 3 bases from J, with 15 bases between. This CDR3 has 16 residues. DNA for the CDR3: TGTGCCATCAGTGAATCTAGGTCAGGAATTGGAAACACCATATATTTT. Protein product: CAISESRSGIGNTIYF.

The J gene is TRBJ1-1, the V gene TRBV4-3; TRBD1 matches at 7 bases. This CDR3 comprises 19 residues. After removal of 4 bases from V and 6 bases from J, the junction contained 23 bases not matched to a gene. CDR1 is LGHNA and CDR2 is YSLEER in the germline V gene. CDR3 in amino acids: CASSLRDSVPPSRRAEAFF. The CDR3 DNA sequence: TGCGCCAGCAGCCTCCGGGACAGCGTCCCCCCCAGCAGGAGGGCTGAAGCTTTCTTT.

Ten or more counts support this clonotype. V and J are TRBV4-3 and TRBJ2-1; 10 nucleotides align to TRBD1. The germline gives CDR1 LGHNA, CDR2 YSLEER. CDR3 length: 14 amino acids. With 4 bases clipped from V and 7 bases from J, the junction kept 4 bases outside the gene matches. The CDR3 DNA sequence: TGCGCCAGCAGCCCGGGACAGGGGTTGAATGAGCAGTTCTTC. Its protein is CASSPGQGLNEQFF.

This clonotype showed up just a few times. The chain combines TRBV6-6 with TRBJ2-1; TRBD1 is a possible D gene (7 bases). V dropped 5 bases and J dropped 7 bases, with 21 bases sitting between them. CDR3 length: 16 residues. Germline lookup yields CDR1 MNHNY and CDR2 SVGAGI (reference sequence). CDR3 region: CASSEGTGEARNEQFF. DNA of the CDR3: TGTGCCAGCAGTGAGGGAACAGGGGAGGCCAGGAATGAGCAGTTCTTC.

This clonotype has at least ten counts. V usage is TRBV24-1 and J usage is TRBJ2-5; TRBD2 aligns across 14 bases. The CDR3 sequence is 13 residues long. The junction had 0 bases not matched to a gene; V was cut back by 10 bases and J by 3 bases. Germline values: CDR1 KGHDR, CDR2 SFDVKD. Written as DNA, the CDR3 is TGTGCCACGGGACTAGCGGGAGAAGAGACCCAGTACTTC. This codes for CATGLAGEETQYF.

This clonotype showed up just a few times. V and J are TRBV28 and TRBJ1-6, with 11 bases fitting TRBD1. V shed 5 bases and J 15 bases; nucleotides not matched to a gene: 12. Per germline, CDR1 MDHEN and CDR2 SYDVKM. This CDR3 comprises 15 residues. The CDR3, as DNA: TGTGCCAGCAGTATACCGGGACAGGGGGATAAGAACCTCCACTTT. Protein: CASSIPGQGDKNLHF.

The chain uses TRBV30 and TRBJ2-7, with 9 bases fitting TRBD1. The germline V gene has CDR1 GTSNPN and CDR2 SVGIG (reference sequence). The CDR3 sequence is 14 residues long. V lost 3 bases and J lost 5; bases outside the gene matches: 8. The CDR3 DNA follows: TGTGCCTGGAGCCCGGGACAGGGACTCGACGAGCAGTACTTC. It is translated as CAWSPGQGLDEQYF. Using reference TRBV30 and TRBJ2-7 for the parts outside the CDR3, the full variable domain is SQTIHQWPATLVQPVGSPLSLECTVEGTSNPNLYWYRQAAGRGLQLLFYSVGIGQISSEVPQNLSASRPQDRQFILSSKKLLLSDSGFYLCAWSPGQGLDEQYFGPGTRLTVT.

The chain links TRBV6-2 or TRBV6-3 to TRBJ1-5; D is ambiguous. There are 12 residues in the CDR3. V lost 6 bases, J lost 3 bases, and 6 bases lay in between. Germline V gene data show CDR1 as MNHEY and CDR2 as SVGEGT. The CDR3 loop reads CASRINNQPQHF. In nucleotides, the CDR3 is TGTGCCAGCAGGATCAACAATCAGCCCCAGCATTTT.

This clonotype was detected once. J is TRBJ2-2 and V is TRBV20-1, with TRBD2 as a possible D gene (7 bases). Germline CDR1 reads DFQATT; CDR2 reads SNEGSKA (reference sequence). The CDR3 is made up of 10 amino acids. CDR3 coding DNA: TGCGGGGGGGCTGACGGGGAGCTGTTTTTT. This gives the protein CGGADGELFF.

The sample holds a few counts of this clonotype. V and J are TRBV4-2 and TRBJ2-1, with D perhaps TRBD2 (6 bases). The CDR3 loop spans 17 amino acids. From germline, CDR1 is LGHNA and CDR2 YNFKEQ. Between the trimmed V and J ends, which lost 0 bases and 7 bases, there was a span of 19 bases. The CDR3 nucleotides are TGTGCCAGCAGCCAAGATCGCGGGGTGGGAGGTGGGAATGAGCAGTTCTTC. Translation gives CASSQDRGVGGGNEQFF.